Below, 30 T cell receptor beta chains from the same sample are listed, as sequenced in a study of CD8 T cells in Susac syndrome (dated by TCRdb to the late 2010s). The library relied on the immunoSEQ multiplex PCR assay. RNA was extracted using the RNeasy kit, and roughly 0.5 to 1 ug of the RNA was reverse transcribed with random hexamers. TCRdb's own reprocessing of the public reads used fastp at Q25 and MiXCR and kept productive beta chains. Rows matching on CDR3 protein sequence are summarized as one entry with the most common DNA and genes. Within this sample are 150,000 to 200,000 distinct CDR3 sequences, with 93% of them counted one time only. The top ten constitute roughly 0.096% of the sample. The sample comprised CD4+ T cells from PBMCs. The receptors derive from a human donor in good health.

The rearrangement links TRBV5-4 to TRBJ2-7; tentative D call: TRBD1 (6 bases). The CDR3 is made up of 15 amino acids. In germline, CDR1 is SGHNT, CDR2 YYREEE (reference sequence). V was shortened by 4 bases and J by 2 bases, with 16 bases between the two germline ends. The CDR3 loop reads CASSGRAQGTYEQYV. The CDR3, as DNA: TGTGCCAGCAGCGGGCGGGCGCAGGGGACCTACGAGCAGTACGTC.

The chain couples TRBV9 to TRBJ1-1; tentatively, D is TRBD1 (5 bases). V lost 0 bases, J lost 5 bases, and 8 bases lay in between. The germline V gene encodes CDR1 SGDLS and CDR2 YYNGEE. The CDR3 is made up of 13 amino acids. CDR3 sequence (DNA): TGTGCCAGCAGCGTAGGATCAGGGACTGAAGCTTTCTTT. Encoded protein: CASSVGSGTEAFF.

V usage is TRBV7-2 and J usage is TRBJ2-1, with D maybe TRBD1 (5 bases). Germline V gene data show CDR1 as SGHTA and CDR2 as FQGNSA. The V gene lost 7 bases and the J gene lost 4 bases, with 23 bases spanning the gap. The CDR3 covers 17 residues. CDR3 bases: TGTGCCAGCACCGTCGGACGCCCTCGTCCAGGGTACAATGAGCAGTTCTTC. Its translation is CASTVGRPRPGYNEQFF.

V and J are TRBV5-6 and TRBJ2-5, with unresolved D. Germline V CDR1 and CDR2: SGHDT, YYEEEE. Trimming took 3 bases from V and 2 from J, leaving 14 bases between them. The CDR3 is 15 amino acids. The CDR3 is CASSSKAGEQETQYF. DNA of the CDR3: TGTGCCAGCAGCTCAAAAGCAGGAGAACAAGAGACCCAGTACTTC.

This chain links TRBV7-6 with TRBJ2-5; 13 nucleotides match TRBD2. The germline V gene encodes CDR1 SGHVS and CDR2 FNYEAQ. Germline trimming cut 7 bases from V and 5 bases from J; bases unmatched to any gene: 4. The CDR3 has 14 residues. This CDR3 is CASTTSGGAETQYF. DNA of the CDR3: TGTGCCAGCACCACTAGCGGGGGGGCCGAGACCCAGTACTTC.

CDR3 in DNA: TGTGCCAGCAGCTTATGGGGCCCTAGCCAGGAGACCCAGTACTTC. Residues: CASSLWGPSQETQYF. The chain links TRBV7-8 to TRBJ2-5; tentatively, D is TRBD1 or TRBD2 (5 bases each). The CDR3 contains 15 residues. Germline assignment: CDR1 SGHVS and CDR2 FQNEAQ. Trimming cost V 2 bases and J 5 bases, with 15 bases left between them.

V gene TRBV12-3 or TRBV12-4 combines with J gene TRBJ2-2, with D uncertain. CDR3 size: 11 residues. The V and J ends lost 11 bases and 0 bases respectively, with 4 bases between them. The CDR3 DNA reads as TGTGCCGGAGCGAACACCGGGGAGCTGTTTTTT. Amino acids: CAGANTGELFF.

The rearrangement joins TRBV28 to TRBJ1-2, with no clear D. V was clipped by 5 bases and J by 2 bases, with 12 bases between them. The CDR3 contains 14 residues. Germline CDR1 is MDHEN and CDR2 is SYDVKM. CDR3: CASSDTGPNYGYTF. The CDR3 bases are TGTGCCAGCAGTGATACCGGGCCAAACTATGGCTACACCTTC.

This clonotype was seen a few times. The chain uses TRBV24-1 and TRBJ2-1; 9 bases map to TRBD2. Unmatched junction bases numbered 11, after V lost 6 bases and J lost 9 bases. CDR1 and CDR2 from the germline V gene are KGHDR and SFDVKD. This CDR3 is 15 amino acids long. As DNA, the CDR3 is TGTGCCACCAGTCCTCCGGGAGCGGGGGGCCTTGAGCAGTTCTTC. Translated: CATSPPGAGGLEQFF.

This clonotype is a singleton in its sample. The genes are TRBV24-1 and TRBJ2-3; 9 bases agree with TRBD1. The CDR3 covers 13 residues. Per the germline V gene, CDR1 is KGHDR and CDR2 is SFDVKD. V was pared by 10 bases and J by 0 bases, with 1 base of the junction left unmatched. CDR3 sequence: CATGTGSTDTQYF. The CDR3 bases are TGTGCCACTGGGACAGGGAGCACAGATACGCAGTATTTT.

The chain recombines TRBV7-9 with TRBJ2-3; D is perhaps TRBD1 or TRBD2 (5 bases each). The CDR3 has 12 amino acids. Per germline, CDR1 SEHNR and CDR2 FQNEAQ (reference sequence). The V gene lost 3 bases and the J gene lost 6 bases, with 7 bases spanning the gap. The chain's CDR3 is CASSFGDDTQYF. CDR3 in DNA: TGTGCCAGCAGCTTCGGGGACGATACGCAGTATTTT.

This chain links TRBV12-3 or TRBV12-4 with TRBJ1-2; D is unresolved. The germline V and J ends were trimmed by 7 bases and 2 bases, with 11 bases remaining between them. The CDR3 runs 13 residues. Here the CDR3 DNA reads TGTGCCAGCACCTTGAAGATAAACTATGGCTACACCTTC. Amino acid sequence: CASTLKINYGYTF.

The CDR3 is CSAGRAGVQETQYF. The CDR3 coding sequence is TGCAGTGCTGGTCGGGCGGGCGTCCAAGAGACCCAGTACTTC. V is TRBV20-1 and J is TRBJ2-5, with a tentative D call TRBD2 (5 bases). Germline CDR1 reads DFQATT; CDR2 reads SNEGSKA (reference sequence). This CDR3 is built from 14 residues. Trimming left V 5 bases short and J 1 base short, with 14 bases between.

The rearrangement joins TRBV6-6 to TRBJ2-2, with a weak D call TRBD1 (6 bases). Trimming removed 2 bases at V and 4 bases at J, with 11 bases between. Germline V gene lookup returns CDR1 MNHNY and CDR2 SVGAGI (reference sequence). The CDR3 covers 15 residues. Here the CDR3 reads CASSYRDTFTGELFF. The CDR3 DNA is TGTGCCAGCAGTTACCGGGACACGTTCACCGGGGAGCTGTTTTTT.

The chain links TRBV29-1 to TRBJ2-7; tentative D call: TRBD2 (6 bases). Trimming took 7 bases from V and 3 from J, leaving 10 bases between them. Germline V gene data show CDR1 as SQVTM and CDR2 as ANQGSEA. This CDR3 comprises 11 residues. CDR3 loop: CSAAGIYEQYF. CDR3 nucleotides: TGCAGCGCCGCGGGGATCTACGAGCAGTACTTC.

In its sample, this clonotype was seen once. The chain links TRBV7-2 to TRBJ2-6; D remains unclear. CDR1 is SGHTA and CDR2 is FQGNSA in the germline V gene. The CDR3 runs 14 residues. V was shortened by 5 bases and J by 4 bases, with 9 bases between the two germline ends. CDR3 in DNA: TGTGCCAGCAGCAAGTCGACAGGGGCCAACGTCCTGACTTTC. This codes for CASSKSTGANVLTF.

The chain couples TRBV7-3 to TRBJ2-6; D call uncertain. This CDR3 region has 17 residues. Per the germline V gene, CDR1 is SGHTA and CDR2 is FQGTGA. V lost 1 base to trimming and J lost 2 bases, with 12 bases between them. For the CDR3, the DNA is TGTGCCAGCAGCTTAATTACCCCTATAGCTGGGGCCAACGTCCTGACTTTC. This gives the protein CASSLITPIAGANVLTF.

The rearrangement links TRBV7-9 to TRBJ1-2; no clear D gene. CDR1 SEHNR and CDR2 FQNEAQ come from the germline V gene (reference sequence). Trimming took off 3 bases at V and 8 bases at J, with 10 bases between the two ends. The length of the CDR3 is 12 residues. The CDR3 protein is CASSFGEEGYTF. The CDR3 nucleotides are TGTGCCAGCAGCTTTGGGGAAGAGGGCTACACCTTC.

CDR3 sequence reads: CATSRETGTISTDTQYF. The CDR3 nucleotides read TGTGCCACCAGCAGAGAGACAGGTACCATAAGCACAGATACGCAGTATTTT. The J gene is TRBJ2-3, the V gene TRBV15, with D perhaps TRBD1 (6 bases). V gave up 0 bases and J gave up 0 bases, with 13 bases separating them. Germline loops: CDR1 LNHNV, CDR2 YYDKDF (reference sequence). There are 17 residues in the CDR3.

This chain joins TRBV19 and TRBJ1-2, with D perhaps TRBD1 (5 bases). The length of the CDR3 is 14 residues. Germline V lookup: CDR1 LNHDA, CDR2 SQIVND (reference sequence). V was pared by 5 bases and J by 0 bases, with 10 bases between. CDR3 protein: CASSGDGANYGYTF. The CDR3 DNA is TGTGCCAGTAGTGGGGACGGTGCTAACTATGGCTACACCTTC.

The chain uses TRBV7-9 and TRBJ2-7, with no clear D. V lost 6 bases to trimming and J lost 7 bases, with 10 bases between them. This CDR3 spans 11 amino acids. Germline V gives CDR1 SEHNR, CDR2 FQNEAQ (reference sequence). CDR3 protein: CASSVGREQYF. The DNA for the CDR3 is TGTGCCAGCAGTGTAGGGCGTGAGCAGTACTTC.

The chain combines TRBV5-1 with TRBJ1-1, with a tentative D call TRBD1 (5 bases). Trimming removed 4 bases at V and 5 bases at J, with 15 bases between. CDR3 length equals 14 residues. The V gene's germline CDR1 is SGHRS and CDR2 YFSETQ. The CDR3 sequence: CASSAGGVQTEAFF. CDR3 bases: TGCGCCAGCAGCGCCGGAGGGGTTCAGACTGAAGCTTTCTTT.

This clonotype was detected a few times. The rearrangement uses TRBV12-3 or TRBV12-4 and TRBJ2-3, with D perhaps being TRBD1 or TRBD2 (5 bases each). Trimming shortened V by 3 bases and J by 5 bases, and 6 bases separated the two germline ends. The CDR3 length is 12 residues. CDR3 bases: TGTGCCAGCAGTTTTGGGGGAGATACGCAGTATTTT. Translation gives CASSFGGDTQYF.

This rearrangement joins TRBV24-1 to TRBJ2-5; D is ambiguous. Trimming shortened V by 4 bases and J by 7 bases, and 6 bases separated the two germline ends. CDR1 and CDR2 (germline): KGHDR, SFDVKD. There are 11 residues in the CDR3. CDR3 region: CATSDLGTQYF. In nucleotides, the CDR3 is TGTGCCACCAGTGACCTTGGGACCCAGTACTTC.

CDR3 loop: CASLAVRLEQYF. The CDR3 DNA follows: TGTGCCAGCTTAGCAGTTCGGCTCGAGCAGTACTTC. The chain uses TRBV2 and TRBJ2-7; D is ambiguous. The V gene lost 8 bases and the J gene lost 6 bases, with 14 bases spanning the gap. This CDR3 comprises 12 residues. Looked up from germline, CDR1 is SNHLY and CDR2 is FYNNEI.

Turning to this clonotype: One end of the junction varies from germline; a read error may be responsible. This chain connects TRBV20-1 to TRBJ2-5; TRBD1 agrees at 9 bases. The germline V gene encodes CDR1 DFQATT and CDR2 SNEGSKA (reference sequence). This CDR3 has 12 amino acids. The CDR3 spells CSAGTGQGTQYF. The CDR3, as DNA: TGCAGTGCCGGGACAGGGCAAGGGACCCAGTACTTC.

CDR3 loop: CASSPNRAFHEQFF. CDR3 DNA sequence: TGTGCCAGCAGCCCAAACAGGGCATTCCATGAGCAGTTCTTC. This chain joins TRBV3-1 and TRBJ2-1; the D gene is possibly TRBD1 (6 bases). Germline CDR1 reads LGHDT; CDR2 reads YNNKEL (reference sequence). V was cut by 4 bases and J by 8 bases, with 15 bases left in between. The CDR3 runs 14 residues.

The count of this clonotype is one. The V and J genes are TRBV6-5 and TRBJ1-5; 7 bases fit TRBD1. There are 14 residues in the CDR3. Germline values: CDR1 MNHEY, CDR2 SVGAGI. V shed 6 bases and J 2 bases; nucleotides not matched to a gene: 4. The CDR3 reads CASRGTVGNQPQHF. DNA for the CDR3: TGTGCCAGCAGGGGGACAGTTGGCAATCAGCCCCAGCATTTT.

The chain has TRBV29-1 and TRBJ2-2; possibly TRBD2 for D (6 bases). The V and J ends lost 4 bases and 7 bases respectively, with 7 bases between them. Germline V gene data show CDR1 as SQVTM and CDR2 as ANQGSEA. The CDR3 sequence is 11 residues long. The CDR3 region has the DNA TGCAGCGTTGCCGGGAGCGGGGAGCTGTTTTTT. Amino acid sequence: CSVAGSGELFF.

The chain uses TRBV6-5 and TRBJ1-2; TRBD1 agrees at 7 bases. With V trimmed by 6 bases and J by 8 bases, 6 bases remained unmatched. The CDR3 loop spans 12 amino acids. CDR1 is MNHEY, CDR2 SVGAGI, per germline. The CDR3 loop is CASRSTGRGYTF. In DNA form, the CDR3 reads TGTGCCAGCAGGTCGACAGGGCGCGGCTACACCTTC.